This T cell receptor beta chain was retrieved from a study of CD8+ T cells in alopecia areata. Study-wide context: Transfer of skin from 6-12-month-old C3H/HeJ graft donors with spontaneous alopecia was made to 7-10-week-old female C3H/HeJ mice. Notes on the study in general: Clonality exceeded that of normal scalp in lesional scalp, most notably in alopecia totalis/universalis.

In its sample, this clone was seen a few times. Its antigen is unknown. The genes and germline here are from mouse. Read sequence stops 4 residues before the CDR3 end, and the germline J gene provides the missing end. The CDR3 is 17 amino acids. V shed 0 bases, J shed 2 bases, and the junction held 9 bases outside the gene matches. Germline CDR1 is NSHNY and CDR2 is SYGAGN. Following extraction, RNA underwent reverse transcription to cDNA, which served as the sequencing template. TCRdb's copy holds only in-frame clones and misses some; the assay was immunoSEQ multiplex PCR. The sample includes approximately 110,000 clones, none of them occurring once.

The chain links TRBV13-1 to TRBJ2-5; 7 positions match TRBD2. The origin of this receptor is a C3H/HeJ mouse with alopecia areata. The strain's MHC: H2-k. The sequencing sample was made of lesional skin. CDR3 in amino acids: CASSDATGTELQDTQYF. The covered CDR3 bases are TGTGCCAGCAGTGATGCAACCGGGACTGAGCTCCAAGAC.